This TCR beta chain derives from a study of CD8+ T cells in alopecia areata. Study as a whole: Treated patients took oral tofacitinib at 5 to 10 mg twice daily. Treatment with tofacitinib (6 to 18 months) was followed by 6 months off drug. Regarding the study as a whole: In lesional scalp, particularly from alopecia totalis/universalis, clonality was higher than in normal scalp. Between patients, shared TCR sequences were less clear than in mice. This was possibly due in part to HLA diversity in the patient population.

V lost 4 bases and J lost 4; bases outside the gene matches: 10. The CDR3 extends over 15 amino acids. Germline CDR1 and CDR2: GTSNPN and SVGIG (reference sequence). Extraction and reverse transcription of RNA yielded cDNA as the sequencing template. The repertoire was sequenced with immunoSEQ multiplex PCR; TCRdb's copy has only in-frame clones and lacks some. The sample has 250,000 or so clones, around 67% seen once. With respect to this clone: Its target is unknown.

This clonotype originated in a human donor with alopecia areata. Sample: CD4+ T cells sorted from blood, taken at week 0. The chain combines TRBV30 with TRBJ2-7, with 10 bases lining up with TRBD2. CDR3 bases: TGTGCCTGGAAGTCCCCGGGACTAGCGCCATACGAGCAGTACTTC. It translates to CAWKSPGLAPYEQYF.